The 24 T cell receptor beta chains reported below all come from one sample, sequenced in a study of T cell responses to AZD1222 COVID-19 vaccine. Assay used: immunoSEQ multiplex PCR; TCRdb lists only in-frame clones, some missing. The repertoire holds about 120,000 clones, about 87% seen once, with around 9.3% in the top ten. This specimen was peripheral blood, taken on day 0 of AZD1222 vaccination. All receptors derive from an adult in good health.

This clone has more than one count but fewer than ten. The chain links TRBV5-5 to TRBJ2-7; TRBD1 aligns across 7 bases. The germline V gene encodes CDR1 SGHKS and CDR2 YYEKEE (reference sequence). CDR3 length equals 13 residues. Trimming took 3 bases from V and 5 from J; bases not matched to a gene: 5. Here the CDR3 reads CASSYNRGHEQYF. CDR3 nucleotides: TGTGCCAGCAGCTATAACAGGGGACACGAGCAGTACTTC.

This clone was counted a single time. This chain uses TRBV10-3 with TRBJ2-1, with 7 positions matching TRBD1. V lost 11 bases to trimming and J lost 4 bases; unmatched junction nucleotides: 8. The CDR3 sequence is 13 residues long. Looked up from germline, CDR1 is ENHRY and CDR2 is SYGVKD. CDR3 sequence reads: CAAQGGDYNEQFF. The CDR3, as DNA: TGTGCCGCCCAAGGGGGCGATTACAATGAGCAGTTCTTC.

The V and J genes are TRBV27 and TRBJ2-2; 13 bases map to TRBD2. V trimming: 3 bases; J trimming: 3 bases; junction bases outside the gene matches: 1. The CDR3 has 16 amino acids. Per germline, CDR1 MNHEY and CDR2 SMNVEV (reference sequence). The CDR3 nucleotides read TGTGCCAGCAGTTTGGGGACTAGCGGGGACACCGGGGAGCTGTTTTTT. This gives the protein CASSLGTSGDTGELFF.

CDR3 sequence: CATSRTGQRNTEAFF. DNA for the CDR3: TGTGCCACCAGCAGAACGGGACAGCGGAACACTGAAGCTTTCTTT. This sequence joins TRBV15 and TRBJ1-1, with 7 positions matching TRBD1. The V gene end was trimmed by 2 bases and the J gene end by 1 base; junction bases not matched to a gene: 4. This CDR3 is built from 15 residues. The germline V gene has CDR1 LNHNV and CDR2 YYDKDF (reference sequence).

The V gene is TRBV10-3, the J gene TRBJ2-3; 7 bases line up with TRBD2. The CDR3 contains 15 residues. After removal of 4 bases from V and 0 bases from J, the junction contained 4 bases not matched to a gene. Germline V CDR1 and CDR2: ENHRY, SYGVKD. The CDR3 protein is CAISGGGGSTDTQYF. CDR3 nucleotide sequence: TGTGCCATCAGTGGGGGCGGGGGTAGCACAGATACGCAGTATTTT.

In this sample, this clone turned up once. J is TRBJ2-2 and V is TRBV2; either TRBD1 or TRBD2 may fit D (6 bases each). The CDR3 is 17 amino acids. Trimming removed 2 bases at V and 1 base at J, with 14 bases between. The germline gives CDR1 SNHLY, CDR2 FYNNEI. The CDR3 region has the DNA TGTGCCAGCAGTGAAAGGGGGGCCCATAGGAACACCGGGGAGCTGTTTTTT. Translation gives CASSERGAHRNTGELFF.

The chain links TRBV6-5 to TRBJ1-1; a possible D gene is TRBD1 (5 bases). The CDR3 contains 14 residues. Trimming left V 2 bases short and J 6 bases short, with 13 bases between. Germline V gene data show CDR1 as MNHEY and CDR2 as SVGAGI. Written as DNA, the CDR3 is TGTGCCAGCAGTTACGGGGGGTCCGAGGCTGAAGCTTTCTTT. As protein: CASSYGGSEAEAFF.

The chain joins TRBV11-2 to TRBJ2-7, with 10 bases fitting TRBD2. V gave up 4 bases and J gave up 4 bases; unmatched junction bases: 4. This CDR3 region has 14 residues. Germline V CDR1 and CDR2: SGHAT, FQNNGV. This chain's CDR3 is CASSSIAGGYEQYF. The CDR3 region has the DNA TGTGCCAGCAGCTCTATAGCGGGGGGTTACGAGCAGTACTTC.

A note on this clone: This sample includes further DNA sequences coding for the same CDR3. This rearrangement joins TRBV28 to TRBJ1-2; D not resolved. Trimming cost V 1 base and J 4 bases, with 4 bases left between them. Germline loops: CDR1 MDHEN, CDR2 SYDVKM. CDR3 length: 12 residues. The CDR3 loop is CASSLLGYGYTF. CDR3 nucleotide sequence: TGTGCCAGCAGTTTATTGGGCTATGGCTACACCTTC.

The chain links TRBV15 to TRBJ2-3, with a possible D match to TRBD2 (5 bases). The CDR3 consists of 14 residues. Germline V gives CDR1 LNHNV, CDR2 YYDKDF (reference sequence). The V and J ends lost 0 bases and 2 bases respectively, with 6 bases between them. CDR3 in DNA: TGTGCCACCAGCAGAGAAGGACTCACAGATACGCAGTATTTT. It yields the protein CATSREGLTDTQYF. Filled out from reference TRBV15 and TRBJ2-3, the complete variable domain reads DAMVIQNPRYQVTQFGKPVTLSCSQTLNHNVMYWYQQKSSQAPKLLFHYYDKDFNNEADTPDNFQSRRPNTSFCFLDIRSPGLGDTAMYLCATSREGLTDTQYFGPGTRLTVL.

This sequence joins TRBV5-1 and TRBJ2-7, with D possibly TRBD1 on 7 matching bases. V lost 3 bases and J 1 base, leaving 14 bases between the germline ends. CDR1 is SGHRS, CDR2 YFSETQ, per germline. This CDR3 spans 15 amino acids. The CDR3 here is CASSWRDSYSYEQYF. For the CDR3, the DNA is TGCGCCAGCAGCTGGAGGGACAGTTATTCCTACGAGCAGTACTTC.

V is TRBV27 and J is TRBJ2-5; tentatively, D is TRBD1 or TRBD2 (5 bases each). V lost 6 bases to trimming and J lost 5 bases, with 19 bases between them. The CDR3 has 15 amino acids. CDR1 and CDR2 (germline): MNHEY, SMNVEV (reference sequence). The CDR3 region is CASSRTPGWRETQYF. The DNA for the CDR3 is TGTGCCAGCAGCCGAACTCCAGGGTGGAGGGAGACCCAGTACTTC.

This chain connects TRBV27 to TRBJ1-1, with 7 positions matching TRBD1. This CDR3 has 16 residues. Germline V CDR1 and CDR2: MNHEY, SMNVEV (reference sequence). V was pared by 8 bases and J by 5 bases, with 17 bases of the junction left unmatched. The CDR3 DNA reads as TGTGCCAGCCTGGGGGTTAGGGGCAGCAGGGGGACTGAAGCTTTCTTT. Its protein is CASLGVRGSRGTEAFF.

This chain uses TRBV30 with TRBJ1-1, with D uncertain. V was pared by 0 bases and J by 0 bases, with 14 bases between. In germline, CDR1 is GTSNPN, CDR2 SVGIG (reference sequence). This CDR3 has 16 residues. CDR3 residues: CAWSVLRPVMNTEAFF. The DNA of the CDR3 is TGTGCCTGGAGTGTACTACGACCCGTAATGAACACTGAAGCTTTCTTT.

This rearrangement joins TRBV5-1 to TRBJ2-5; no definite D call. The CDR3 sequence is 14 residues long. Germline CDR1 and CDR2: SGHRS and YFSETQ. Deletions cut 0 bases from V and 0 bases from J, with 6 bases between. The chain's CDR3 is CASSLDPHQETQYF. CDR3 coding DNA: TGCGCCAGCAGCTTGGATCCACACCAAGAGACCCAGTACTTC.

This clone appeared a few times. The gene calls are TRBV3-1 (or the pseudogene TRBV3-2) and TRBJ1-6; D gene uncertain. Germline loops: CDR1 LGHDT, CDR2 YNNKEL (reference sequence). The CDR3 runs to 16 residues. The V end was cut by 5 bases, the J end by 0 bases, with 11 bases between. The DNA of the CDR3 is TGTGCCAGCAGCATAAGCAAGGGCTCCTATAATTCACCCCTCCACTTT. Its protein is CASSISKGSYNSPLHF.

The chain joins TRBV30 to TRBJ1-2; unclear D gene. Trimming left V 2 bases short and J 8 bases short, with 21 bases between. CDR3 length equals 15 residues. Looked up from germline, CDR1 is GTSNPN and CDR2 is SVGIG (reference sequence). The CDR3: CAWSPLRTRLSGYTF. CDR3 sequence (DNA): TGTGCCTGGAGTCCCCTGCGGACCAGGTTGTCCGGCTACACCTTC. The whole variable domain, filled in from reference TRBV30 and TRBJ1-2, reads SQTIHQWPATLVQPVGSPLSLECTVEGTSNPNLYWYRQAAGRGLQLLFYSVGIGQISSEVPQNLSASRPQDRQFILSSKKLLLSDSGFYLCAWSPLRTRLSGYTFGSGTRLTVV.

In regard to this clone: This sample includes further DNA sequences coding for the same CDR3. The chain has TRBV24-1 and TRBJ2-7; no firm D call. This CDR3 contains 11 residues. Germline V lookup: CDR1 KGHDR, CDR2 SFDVKD. The ends were cut back, 3 bases at V and 4 bases at J, with 3 bases in the middle. The CDR3, as DNA: TGTGCCACCAGTGATCGGTACGAGCAGTACTTC. Residues: CATSDRYEQYF.

V is TRBV7-3 and J is TRBJ2-7, with TRBD2 matching 9 bases. CDR1 is SGHTA and CDR2 is FQGTGA in the germline V gene. The CDR3 consists of 15 residues. V dropped 0 bases and J dropped 5; count of bases not matched to a gene: 5. CDR3 region: CASSLTSSGVDEQYF. DNA for the CDR3: TGTGCCAGCAGCTTAACTTCTAGCGGGGTGGACGAGCAGTACTTC.

This chain links TRBV2 with TRBJ2-2, with D maybe TRBD1 (5 bases). The length of the CDR3 is 13 residues. V was pared by 6 bases and J by 5 bases, with 10 bases between. Per germline, CDR1 SNHLY and CDR2 FYNNEI. The CDR3 DNA is TGTGCCAGCAGAACAAGGGGAACCGGGGAGCTGTTTTTT. Protein product: CASRTRGTGELFF. The full variable domain, with the rest looked up from reference TRBV2 and TRBJ2-2, is EPEVTQTPSHQVTQMGQEVILRCVPISNHLYFYWYRQILGQKVEFLVSFYNNEISEKSEIFDDQFSVERPDGSNFTLKIRSTKLEDSAMYFCASRTRGTGELFFGEGSRLTVL.

This clone was detected only once. This chain joins TRBV27 and TRBJ2-5, with D perhaps assigned TRBD1 or TRBD2 (5 bases each). The CDR3 extends over 15 amino acids. Germline V lookup: CDR1 MNHEY, CDR2 SMNVEV (reference sequence). Trimming took 0 bases from V and 5 from J, leaving 13 bases between them. This chain's CDR3 is CASSLSTRGGETQYF. CDR3 bases: TGTGCCAGCAGTTTATCGACAAGGGGCGGGGAGACCCAGTACTTC.

The chain recombines TRBV7-9 with TRBJ2-3; 9 positions agree with TRBD1. CDR1 and CDR2 (germline): SEHNR, FQNEAQ (reference sequence). The CDR3 runs to 16 residues. Germline trimming cut 2 bases from V and 4 bases from J; bases unmatched to any gene: 7. Here the CDR3 reads CASSLPRQGVADTQYF. CDR3 bases: TGTGCCAGCAGCTTACCCCGACAGGGGGTAGCAGATACGCAGTATTTT. Supplemented by reference TRBV7-9 and TRBJ2-3, the full variable domain reads DTGVSQNPRHKITKRGQNVTFRCDPISEHNRLYWYRQTLGQGPEFLTYFQNEAQLEKSRLLSDRFSAERPKGSFSTLEIQRTEQGDSAMYLCASSLPRQGVADTQYFGPGTRLTVL.

The rearrangement links TRBV9 to TRBJ1-3, with D possibly TRBD1 on 5 matching bases. Trimming removed 4 bases at V and 0 bases at J, with 14 bases between. From germline, CDR1 is SGDLS and CDR2 YYNGEE. The CDR3 extends over 16 amino acids. The CDR3 coding sequence is TGTGCCAGCAGCCGGGACGTAACAAGCTCTGGAAACACCATATATTTT. Translating gives CASSRDVTSSGNTIYF.

This chain links TRBV7-2 with TRBJ1-1; 7 nucleotides match TRBD1. The CDR3 loop spans 15 amino acids. Germline V gene lookup returns CDR1 SGHTA and CDR2 FQGNSA. Trimming took 5 bases from V and 1 from J; bases not matched to a gene: 7. The DNA of the CDR3 is TGTGCCAGCAGCCCGCAGGGACAGACGAACACTGAAGCTTTCTTT. It codes for CASSPQGQTNTEAFF.